These T cell receptor beta chains were read from a single sample in a study of T-cell reconstitution after alpha-beta-depleted transplantation in children. TCRdb fed the PCR reads into MiXCR, producing one record per CDR3 protein. The sample records more than 200,000 distinct CDR3 sequences, 9.7% being singletons. Sequencing was performed on PBMCs from the stem cell graft donor, taken from the stem cell graft. The receptors were gathered from a human donor who donated a stem cell graft to a child with SCID. The CDR3 runs from the conserved cysteine through the conserved F or W. The D gene is left open where the match is weak. Clone size is not always given. Where it is, it says once, few, many or a class for expanded clones.

clone_size: few
v_call: TRBV18
d_call: NA
j_call: TRBJ1-1
cdr3_aa: CASSPSGMRTEAFF
cdr3_nt: TGTGCCAGCTCACCAAGCGGGATGCGGACTGAAGCTTTCTTT

clone_size: many
v_call: TRBV10-2
d_call: NA
j_call: TRBJ2-7
cdr3_aa: CASSETETYEQYF
cdr3_nt: TGCGCCAGCAGTGAGACGGAGACCTACGAGCAGTACTTC

clone_size: many
v_call: TRBV14
d_call: TRBD1
j_call: TRBJ2-7
cdr3_aa: CASSQGPGTGRNEQYF
cdr3_nt: TGTGCCAGCAGCCAAGGACCCGGGACAGGGAGAAACGAGCAGTACTTC

clone_size: many
v_call: TRBV24-1
d_call: TRBD1
j_call: TRBJ2-7
cdr3_aa: CATSDLGQDYEQYF
cdr3_nt: TGTGCCACCAGTGACCTGGGACAGGACTACGAGCAGTACTTC

clone_size: many
v_call: TRBV24-1
d_call: NA
j_call: TRBJ2-2
cdr3_aa: CATSDLDRPTNTGELFF
cdr3_nt: TGTGCCACCAGTGATTTGGACAGGCCGACGAACACCGGGGAGCTGTTTTTT

clone_size: many
v_call: TRBV20-1
d_call: NA
j_call: TRBJ2-3
cdr3_aa: CSASGLTSRAPDTQYF
cdr3_nt: TGCAGTGCTAGTGGCCTGACTAGTCGGGCCCCAGATACGCAGTATTTT

clone_size: many
v_call: TRBV30
d_call: NA
j_call: TRBJ1-4
cdr3_aa: CAWRWPGGDHNEKLFF
cdr3_nt: TGTGCCTGGAGATGGCCTGGGGGCGACCATAATGAAAAACTGTTTTTT

clone_size: many
v_call: TRBV3-1
d_call: TRBD1
j_call: TRBJ1-1
cdr3_aa: CASSPASRGKYTEAFF
cdr3_nt: TGTGCCAGCAGCCCGGCGTCCAGGGGGAAGTACACTGAAGCTTTCTTT

clone_size: many
v_call: TRBV5-1
d_call: TRBD2
j_call: TRBJ2-1
cdr3_aa: CASSLRLAGGNDNEQFF
cdr3_nt: TGCGCCAGCAGCCTTAGACTAGCGGGGGGCAACGACAATGAGCAGTTCTTC

clone_size: NA
v_call: TRBV7-2
d_call: TRBD1
j_call: TRBJ1-2
cdr3_aa: CASSPRQGREGYTF
cdr3_nt: TGTGCCAGCAGCCCCCGACAGGGTAGGGAGGGCTACACCTTC

clone_size: many
v_call: TRBV20-1
d_call: TRBD2
j_call: TRBJ2-1
cdr3_aa: CSARGGIYNEQFF
cdr3_nt: TGCAGTGCCCGGGGGGGGATCTACAATGAGCAGTTCTTC

clone_size: many
v_call: TRBV20-1
d_call: NA
j_call: TRBJ1-4
cdr3_aa: CSARDPGTRNEKLFF
cdr3_nt: TGCAGTGCTAGAGACCCCGGGACACGGAATGAAAAACTGTTTTTT

clone_size: many
v_call: TRBV7-2
d_call: TRBD1
j_call: TRBJ1-4
cdr3_aa: CASSLGTGGKNEKLFF
cdr3_nt: TGTGCCAGCAGCTTGGGGACAGGGGGGAAGAATGAAAAACTGTTTTTT

clone_size: few
v_call: TRBV10-3
d_call: NA
j_call: TRBJ2-1
cdr3_aa: CAIRGGTGHNEQFF
cdr3_nt: TGTGCCATCAGGGGGGGTACAGGGCACAATGAGCAGTTCTTC

clone_size: many
v_call: TRBV30
d_call: NA
j_call: TRBJ1-1
cdr3_aa: CAWTRGNTEAFF
cdr3_nt: TGTGCCTGGACCAGGGGGAACACTGAAGCTTTCTTT